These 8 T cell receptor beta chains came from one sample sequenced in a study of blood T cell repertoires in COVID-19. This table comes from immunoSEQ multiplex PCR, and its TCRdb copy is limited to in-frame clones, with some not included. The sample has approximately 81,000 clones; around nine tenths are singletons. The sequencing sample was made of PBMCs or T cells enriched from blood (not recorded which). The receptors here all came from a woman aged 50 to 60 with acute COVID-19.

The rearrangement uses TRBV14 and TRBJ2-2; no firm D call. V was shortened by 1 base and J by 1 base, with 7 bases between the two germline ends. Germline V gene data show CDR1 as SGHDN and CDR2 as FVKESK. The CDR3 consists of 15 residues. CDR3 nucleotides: TGTGCCAGCAGCCAAGGTGCAGAGAACACCGGGGAGCTGTTTTTT. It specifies CASSQGAENTGELFF.

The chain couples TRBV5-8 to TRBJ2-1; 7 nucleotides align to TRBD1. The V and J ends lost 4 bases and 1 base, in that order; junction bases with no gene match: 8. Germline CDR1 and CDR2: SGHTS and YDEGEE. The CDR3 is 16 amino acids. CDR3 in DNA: TGTGCCAGCAGCCCCGGGGACAGAACATCCTACAATGAGCAGTTCTTC. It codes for CASSPGDRTSYNEQFF.

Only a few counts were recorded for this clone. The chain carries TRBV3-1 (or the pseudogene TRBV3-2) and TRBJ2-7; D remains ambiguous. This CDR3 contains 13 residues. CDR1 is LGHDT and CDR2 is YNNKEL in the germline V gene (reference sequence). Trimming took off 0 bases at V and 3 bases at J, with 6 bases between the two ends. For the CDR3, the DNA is TGTGCCAGCAGCCAAGATGGCAACTACGAGCAGTACTTC. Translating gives CASSQDGNYEQYF.

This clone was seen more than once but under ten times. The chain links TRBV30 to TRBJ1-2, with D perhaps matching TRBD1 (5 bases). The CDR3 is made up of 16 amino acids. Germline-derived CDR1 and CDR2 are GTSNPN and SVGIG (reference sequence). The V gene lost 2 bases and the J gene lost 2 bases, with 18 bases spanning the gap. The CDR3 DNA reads TGTGCCTGGAGTAGGCTAGGGGCCGCCATGAACTATGGCTACACCTTC. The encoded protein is CAWSRLGAAMNYGYTF.

In nucleotides, the CDR3 is TGCGCCAGCAGCCAAGATACAGGGGATATGAACACTGAAGCTTTCTTT. Its translation: CASSQDTGDMNTEAFF. The chain recombines TRBV4-3 with TRBJ1-1, with 7 positions matching TRBD1. The V segment lost 0 bases and the J segment 0 bases; nucleotides outside the gene matches: 4. There are 16 residues in the CDR3. Germline loops: CDR1 LGHNA, CDR2 YSLEER.

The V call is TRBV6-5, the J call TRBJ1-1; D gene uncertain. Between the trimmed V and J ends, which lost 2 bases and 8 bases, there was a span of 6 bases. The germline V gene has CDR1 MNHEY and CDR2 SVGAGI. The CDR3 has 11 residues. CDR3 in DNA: TGTGCCAGCAGTTACAGAGGGGAAGCTTTCTTT. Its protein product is CASSYRGEAFF.

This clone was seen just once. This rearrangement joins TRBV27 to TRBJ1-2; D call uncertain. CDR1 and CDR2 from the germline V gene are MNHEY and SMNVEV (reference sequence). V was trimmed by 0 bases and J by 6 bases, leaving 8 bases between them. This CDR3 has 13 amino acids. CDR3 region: CASSLSSQDGYTF. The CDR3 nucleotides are TGTGCCAGCAGTTTATCGAGTCAAGATGGCTACACCTTC.

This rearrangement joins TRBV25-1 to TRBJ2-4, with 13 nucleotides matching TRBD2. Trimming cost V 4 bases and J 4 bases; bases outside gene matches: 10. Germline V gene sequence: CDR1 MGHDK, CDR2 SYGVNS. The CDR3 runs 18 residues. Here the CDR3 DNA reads TGTGCCAGCAGTGGACTAGCGGGAGGCGAGGGTATAAAAAACATTCAGTACTTC. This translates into CASSGLAGGEGIKNIQYF.